This T cell receptor beta chain originates from a study of T cell responses to AZD1222 COVID-19 vaccine. Assay used: immunoSEQ multiplex PCR; TCRdb lists only in-frame clones, some missing. The sample contains about 100,000 clones, roughly 90% of which appear only once. The CDR3 sequence is 15 residues long. The V gene end was trimmed by 1 base and the J gene end by 4 bases; junction bases not matched to a gene: 6. The V gene's germline CDR1 is MNHNS and CDR2 SASEGT. Study-level results: Only a handful of AZD1222 recipients tested seropositive at baseline. Only after the peak T cell response were repertoires sampled. The sample set comprised mostly white British donors with more females, and clonal diversity was possibly underestimated.

Details on this clone: Its antigen is unidentified.

The receptor was isolated from an adult in good health. Specimen: peripheral blood, collected on day 0 of AZD1222 vaccination. The chain carries TRBV6-1 and TRBJ1-1, with 7 positions matching TRBD1. The DNA for the CDR3 is TGTGCCAGCAGTGAAGAGGACAGGCAATTCACTGAAGCTTTCTTT. This encodes CASSEEDRQFTEAFF.